One and the same sample provided the 2 T cell receptor beta chains below, sequenced in a study of blood T cell repertoires in COVID-19. TCRdb's copy holds only in-frame clones and misses some; the assay was immunoSEQ multiplex PCR. In the table there are over 200,000 clones, about 87% of which are singletons. Specimen: peripheral blood. The receptors were sampled from a young man with COVID-19, enrolled during active disease.

The chain joins TRBV3-1 (or the pseudogene TRBV3-2) to TRBJ2-1; D gene uncertain. Trimming stripped 4 bases from V and 10 bases from J, with 11 bases between. Germline CDR1 and CDR2: LGHDT and YNNKEL (reference sequence). The CDR3 has 12 residues. The CDR3 protein is CASSRESREQFF. Here the CDR3 DNA reads TGTGCCAGCAGCCGAGAGTCCAGGGAGCAGTTCTTC.

The V gene is TRBV11-2, the J gene TRBJ1-3; 7 bases match TRBD1. The CDR3 has 16 residues. V shed 3 bases, J shed 0 bases, and the junction held 5 bases outside the gene matches. The V gene's germline CDR1 is SGHAT and CDR2 FQNNGV. CDR3 coding DNA: TGTGCCAGCAGCTTTGGCTGGACAGGCTCTGGAAACACCATATATTTT. Protein sequence: CASSFGWTGSGNTIYF.